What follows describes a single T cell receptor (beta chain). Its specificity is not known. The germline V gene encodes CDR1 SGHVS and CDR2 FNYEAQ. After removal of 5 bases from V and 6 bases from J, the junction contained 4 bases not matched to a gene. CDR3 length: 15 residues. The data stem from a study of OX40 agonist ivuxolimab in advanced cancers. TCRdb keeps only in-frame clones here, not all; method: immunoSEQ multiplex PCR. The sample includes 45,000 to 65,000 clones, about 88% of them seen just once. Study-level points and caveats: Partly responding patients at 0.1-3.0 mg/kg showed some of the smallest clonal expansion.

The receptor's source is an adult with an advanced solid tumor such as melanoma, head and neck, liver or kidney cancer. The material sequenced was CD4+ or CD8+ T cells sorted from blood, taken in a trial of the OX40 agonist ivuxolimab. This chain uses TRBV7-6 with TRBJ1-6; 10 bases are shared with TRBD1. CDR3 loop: CASSPGQGSNSPLHF. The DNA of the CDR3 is TGTGCCAGCAGCCCGGGACAGGGGTCTAATTCACCCCTCCACTTT.